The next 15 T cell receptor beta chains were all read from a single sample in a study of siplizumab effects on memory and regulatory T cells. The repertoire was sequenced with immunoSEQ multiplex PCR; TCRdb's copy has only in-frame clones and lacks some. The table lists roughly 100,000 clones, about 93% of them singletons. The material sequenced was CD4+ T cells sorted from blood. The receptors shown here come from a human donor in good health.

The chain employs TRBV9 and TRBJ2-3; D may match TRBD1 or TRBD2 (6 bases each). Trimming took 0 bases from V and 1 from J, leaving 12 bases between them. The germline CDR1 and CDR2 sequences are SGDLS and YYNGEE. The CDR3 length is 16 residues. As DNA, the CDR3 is TGTGCCAGCAGCGTAGATCGGGGGCTTGGCACAGATACGCAGTATTTT. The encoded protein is CASSVDRGLGTDTQYF. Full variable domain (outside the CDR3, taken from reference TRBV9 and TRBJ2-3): DSGVTQTPKHLITATGQRVTLRCSPRSGDLSVYWYQQSLDQGLQFLIQYYNGEERAKGNILERFSAQQFPDLHSELNLSSLELGDSALYFCASSVDRGLGTDTQYFGPGTRLTVL.

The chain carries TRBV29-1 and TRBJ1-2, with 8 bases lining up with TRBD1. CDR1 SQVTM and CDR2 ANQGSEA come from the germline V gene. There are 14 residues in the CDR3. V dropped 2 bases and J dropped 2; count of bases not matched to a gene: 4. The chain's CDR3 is CSVEMTGANYGYTF. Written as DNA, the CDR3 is TGCAGCGTTGAAATGACAGGGGCAAACTATGGCTACACCTTC. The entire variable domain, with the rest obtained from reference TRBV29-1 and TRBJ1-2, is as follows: SAVISQKPSRDICQRGTSLTIQCQVDSQVTMMFWYRQQPGQSLTLIATANQGSEATYESGFVIDKFPISRPNLTFSTLTVSNMSPEDSSIYLCSVEMTGANYGYTFGSGTRLTVV.

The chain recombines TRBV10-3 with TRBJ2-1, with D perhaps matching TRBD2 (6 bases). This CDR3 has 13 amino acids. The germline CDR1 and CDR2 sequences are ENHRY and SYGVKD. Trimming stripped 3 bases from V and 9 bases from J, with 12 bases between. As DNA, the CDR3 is TGTGCCATCAGTGACTCCGCGGGGAGTGAGCAGTTCTTC. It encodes CAISDSAGSEQFF.

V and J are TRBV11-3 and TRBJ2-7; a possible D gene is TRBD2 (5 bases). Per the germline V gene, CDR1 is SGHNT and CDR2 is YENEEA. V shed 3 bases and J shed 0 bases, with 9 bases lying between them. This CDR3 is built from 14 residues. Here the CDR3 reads CASSLTGSSYEQYF. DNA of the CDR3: TGTGCCAGCAGCTTGACGGGGAGCTCCTACGAGCAGTACTTC.

The CDR3 spells CAWRIEEQFF. In nucleotides, the CDR3 is TGTGCCTGGAGAATAGAGGAGCAGTTCTTC. The J gene is TRBJ2-1, the V gene TRBV30; unclear D gene. V dropped 3 bases and J dropped 10 bases, with 7 bases sitting between them. The CDR3 covers 10 residues. Germline V gene data show CDR1 as GTSNPN and CDR2 as SVGIG (reference sequence). The full variable domain, its missing parts supplied by reference TRBV30 and TRBJ2-1, is SQTIHQWPATLVQPVGSPLSLECTVEGTSNPNLYWYRQAAGRGLQLLFYSVGIGQISSEVPQNLSASRPQDRQFILSSKKLLLSDSGFYLCAWRIEEQFFGPGTRLTVL.

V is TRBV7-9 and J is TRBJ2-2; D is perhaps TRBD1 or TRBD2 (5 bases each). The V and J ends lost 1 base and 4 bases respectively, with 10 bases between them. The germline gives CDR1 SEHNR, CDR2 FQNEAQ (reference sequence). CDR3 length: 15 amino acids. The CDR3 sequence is CASSLGDRATGELFF. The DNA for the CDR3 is TGTGCCAGCAGCTTAGGGGACCGGGCCACCGGGGAGCTGTTTTTT. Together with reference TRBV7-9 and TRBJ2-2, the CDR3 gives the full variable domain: DTGVSQNPRHKITKRGQNVTFRCDPISEHNRLYWYRQTLGQGPEFLTYFQNEAQLEKSRLLSDRFSAERPKGSFSTLEIQRTEQGDSAMYLCASSLGDRATGELFFGEGSRLTVL.

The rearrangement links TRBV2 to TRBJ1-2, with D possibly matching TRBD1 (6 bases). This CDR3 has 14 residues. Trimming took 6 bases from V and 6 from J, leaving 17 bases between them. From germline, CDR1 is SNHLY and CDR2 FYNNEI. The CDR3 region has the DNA TGTGCCAGCAGAGGGACATCGGGCGGGGATGGCTACACCTTC. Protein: CASRGTSGGDGYTF.

The CDR3 DNA follows: TGCGCCAGCAGCTGGGCAGGAGGCACAGATACGCAGTATTTT. It specifies CASSWAGGTDTQYF. V is TRBV5-1 and J is TRBJ2-3; D is undetermined. Germline V gene sequence: CDR1 SGHRS, CDR2 YFSETQ. The CDR3 consists of 14 residues. V was clipped by 3 bases and J by 1 base, with 9 bases between them.

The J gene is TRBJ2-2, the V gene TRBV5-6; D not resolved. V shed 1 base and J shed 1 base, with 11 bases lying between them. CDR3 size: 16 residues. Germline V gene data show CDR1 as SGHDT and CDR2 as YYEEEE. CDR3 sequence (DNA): TGTGCCAGCAGCTTGTGGCCGACTTGGAACACCGGGGAGCTGTTTTTT. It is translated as CASSLWPTWNTGELFF.

The DNA of the CDR3 is TGCGCCAGCAGTGCAGGAAAGGGTTTCAACGAGCAGTACTTC. It translates to CASSAGKGFNEQYF. V gene TRBV10-1 combines with J gene TRBJ2-5; D is unclear. The last part of the DNA fits TRBJ2-7 better; the J call may be wrong. There are 14 residues in the CDR3. Germline V lookup: CDR1 WNHNN, CDR2 SYGVQD (reference sequence).

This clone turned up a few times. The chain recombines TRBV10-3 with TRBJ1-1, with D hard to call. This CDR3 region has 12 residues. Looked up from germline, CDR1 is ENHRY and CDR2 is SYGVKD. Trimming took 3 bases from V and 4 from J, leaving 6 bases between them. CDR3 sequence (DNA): TGTGCCATCAGTGACGTGGTCACTGAAGCTTTCTTT. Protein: CAISDVVTEAFF.

CDR3 amino acids: CASSQLVTGNQPQHF. Written as DNA, the CDR3 is TGCGCCAGCAGCCAACTGGTCACAGGTAATCAGCCCCAGCATTTT. The rearrangement joins TRBV4-1 to TRBJ1-5, with D perhaps matching TRBD1 (5 bases). This CDR3 region has 15 residues. V was trimmed by 2 bases and J by 4 bases, leaving 12 bases between them. CDR1 is MGHRA and CDR2 is YSYEKL in the germline V gene.

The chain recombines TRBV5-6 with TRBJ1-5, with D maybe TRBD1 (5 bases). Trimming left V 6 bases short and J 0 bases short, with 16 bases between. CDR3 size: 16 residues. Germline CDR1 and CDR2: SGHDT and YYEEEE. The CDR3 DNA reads TGTGCCAGCACTCAGTGGGGGGGACCTAGCAATCAGCCCCAGCATTTT. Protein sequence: CASTQWGGPSNQPQHF.

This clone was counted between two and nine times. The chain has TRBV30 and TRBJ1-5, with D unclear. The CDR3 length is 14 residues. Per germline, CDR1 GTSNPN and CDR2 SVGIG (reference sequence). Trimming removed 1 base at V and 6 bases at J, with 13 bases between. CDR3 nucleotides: TGTGCCTGGAGTGAGATGGGTTTACGTCAGCCCCAGCATTTT. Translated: CAWSEMGLRQPQHF.

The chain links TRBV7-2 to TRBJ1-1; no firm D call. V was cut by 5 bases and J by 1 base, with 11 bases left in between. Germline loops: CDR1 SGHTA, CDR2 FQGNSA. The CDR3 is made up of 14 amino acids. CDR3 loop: CASSRNHANTEAFF. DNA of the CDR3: TGTGCCAGCAGCCGTAATCACGCGAACACTGAAGCTTTCTTT.